Described below is a single TCR beta chain sequence and its context. The sample comes from a study of blood T cell repertoires in COVID-19. Study background: PBMCs, B-cell-depleted T cells, or T cells were the source of the cDNA or gDNA that made up the material.

Per the study methods: Amplifying reference gene primers gave estimates of nucleated cell counts. Data came from immunoSEQ multiplex PCR; TCRdb stores just in-frame clones and leaves some out. The D gene and trimming were derived from the DNA, and the V and J assignments and clone size from that table. The sample contains approximately 300,000 clones, 80% to 90% of which appear only once. The germline V gene encodes CDR1 SNHLY and CDR2 FYNNEI. The CDR3 is 14 amino acids. Deletions cut 5 bases from V and 7 bases from J, with 15 bases between. The clonotype originates from a middle-aged man with acute or convalescent COVID-19. The chain carries TRBV2 and TRBJ2-1, with D tentatively TRBD1 (5 bases). Material: peripheral blood. The CDR3 here is CASSSPRGANEQFF. CDR3 sequence (DNA): TGTGCCAGCAGTTCCCCCCGTGGGGCGAATGAGCAGTTCTTC.